The source of this T cell receptor beta chain is a study of blood T cell repertoires in COVID-19 (dated by TCRdb to the early 2020s). Describing the broader study: Samples covering the acute and convalescent phases of COVID-19 were provided by collaborators in the United States, Italy and Spain. The prospective study material was composed of cDNA or gDNA derived from T cells, B-cell-depleted T cells, or PBMCs. Deeply sampled blood TCRbeta repertoires from subjects exposed to, actively infected with, or recovered from COVID-19 were included in the dataset. A freely available public database, intended as a resource for researchers studying the immune response to SARS-CoV-2, is where the repertoires were released. The samples were drawn from two sources: the first 160 participants of the ongoing ImmuneRACE study, and 1,200 or so subjects contributed by 6 global collaborators. A de-identified subject ID, COVID-19 status, age in years and sex were almost always included in the sample metadata. Where available, HLA class I and class II types were taken from metadata supplied by the sample provider and were not determined by assay-based typing. Study-level results and caveats: Clinical and demographic metadata were provided uncurated, with the amount varying by source and participant.

CDR3 length: 15 amino acids, cysteine to phenylalanine. Solely the CDR3 DNA is kept, with 45 bases framed from the first base. The germline V gene (reference sequence) sets CDR1 to LGHDT and CDR2 to YNNKEL. Clipping removes 3 bases from V and 3 bases from J, with 2 as the unmatched junction base count. Each collaborating institution followed its own protocols to collect whole blood in K2EDTA tubes. For TCRbeta analysis, collaborator samples were shipped as frozen whole blood, as isolated PBMCs, or as DNA extracted from either sample type. Comments on this clone: Which antigen it targets is not known. No clone much larger than this one lies a single base away; base qualities are absent.

TCRbeta CDR3 regions were amplified from genomic DNA using the immunoSEQ Assay, a bias-controlled multiplex PCR. As for the original processing: Nucleated cell counts per sample were estimated from amplification of reference gene primers within the assay. To quantify the absolute abundance of each unique TCRbeta CDR3 rearrangement, sequence reads were collapsed and filtered. For each sample, productive Simpson clonality was calculated by taking the square root of Simpson's diversity index across productive rearrangements. Entries here come from immuneACCESS through TCRdb and include only in-frame sequences with V and J called. Some clones fail to appear in such tables; in the studies checked, an unresolved V gene covers under half of the shortfall, and the cause of the remainder is unknown. V and J calls and clone size come straight from that table; D and trimming were deduced from the DNA. Within this sample are under 110,000 clones, with over 80% of them counted one time only. Around 16% of the sample goes to the ten largest clones.

The chain is made from TRBV3-1 (or the pseudogene TRBV3-2) and TRBJ2-1, with 10 central nucleotides matching TRBD1. The specimen was peripheral blood. The TCR was taken from a middle-aged man with acute or convalescent COVID-19. The nucleotides are TGTGCCAGCAGCCAGGGGACAGGGGTCTACAATGAGCAGTTCTTC. This yields the protein CASSQGTGVYNEQFF.